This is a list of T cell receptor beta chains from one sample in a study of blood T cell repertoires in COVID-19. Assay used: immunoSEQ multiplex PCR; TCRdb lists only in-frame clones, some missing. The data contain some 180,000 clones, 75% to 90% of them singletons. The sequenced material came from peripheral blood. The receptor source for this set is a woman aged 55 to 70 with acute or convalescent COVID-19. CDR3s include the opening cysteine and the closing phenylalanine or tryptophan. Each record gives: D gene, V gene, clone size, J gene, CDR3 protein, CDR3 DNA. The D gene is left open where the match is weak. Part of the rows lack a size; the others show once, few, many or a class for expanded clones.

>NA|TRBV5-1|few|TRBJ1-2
CASSESVYGYTF
TGCGCCAGCAGCGAGAGTGTCTATGGCTACACCTTC
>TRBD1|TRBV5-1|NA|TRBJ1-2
CASSLSGTGDYGYTF
TGCGCCAGCAGCTTGTCCGGGACAGGGGACTATGGCTACACCTTC
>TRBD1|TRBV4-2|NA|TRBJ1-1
CASSRDRANTEAFF
TGTGCCAGCAGCCGGGACAGGGCGAACACTGAAGCTTTCTTT
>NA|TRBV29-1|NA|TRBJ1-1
CSVVQSEAFF
TGCAGCGTTGTACAGTCTGAAGCTTTCTTT
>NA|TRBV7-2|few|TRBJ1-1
CASSLGPWNTEAFF
TGTGCCAGCAGTTTGGGGCCGTGGAACACTGAAGCTTTCTTT
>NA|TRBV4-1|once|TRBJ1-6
CASRASFAQGLRSPLHF
TGCGCCAGCAGGGCATCGTTCGCCCAGGGGCTTCGTTCACCCCTCCACTTT
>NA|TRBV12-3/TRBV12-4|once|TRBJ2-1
CASSLGWEQFF
TGTGCCAGCAGTTTGGGCTGGGAGCAGTTCTTC
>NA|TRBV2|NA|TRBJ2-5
CASSPLETQYF
TGTGCCAGCAGTCCCTTAGAGACCCAGTACTTC
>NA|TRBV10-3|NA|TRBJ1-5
CAVLGERTTYLNQPQHF
TGTGCCGTTCTCGGGGAGAGGACGACTTATTTAAATCAGCCCCAGCATTTT
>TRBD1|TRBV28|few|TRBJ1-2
CASRTGAYGYTF
TGTGCCAGCAGGACAGGGGCGTATGGCTACACCTTC
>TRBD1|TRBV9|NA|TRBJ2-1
CASSPQIRGSSGDEQFF
TGTGCCAGCAGCCCTCAGATCAGGGGGTCTTCAGGGGATGAGCAGTTCTTC
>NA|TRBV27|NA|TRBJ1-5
CASGVQGRNQPQHF
TGTGCCAGCGGGGTACAGGGTCGAAATCAGCCCCAGCATTTT
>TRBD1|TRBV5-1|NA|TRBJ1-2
CASSITGEWGYTF
TGCGCCAGCAGCATCACAGGGGAGTGGGGCTACACCTTC
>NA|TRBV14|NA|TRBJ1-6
CASSLQGGNSPLHF
TGTGCCAGCAGCTTACAGGGCGGTAATTCACCCCTCCACTTT
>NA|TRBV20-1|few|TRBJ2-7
CSASPATYEQYF
TGCAGTGCTAGTCCCGCGACCTACGAGCAGTACTTC
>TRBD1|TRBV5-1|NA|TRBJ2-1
CASSYPGQGSSYNEQFF
TGCGCCAGCAGCTACCCGGGACAGGGAAGCTCCTACAATGAGCAGTTCTTC
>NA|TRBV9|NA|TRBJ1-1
CASSVDPQGGMNTEAFF
TGTGCCAGCAGCGTAGACCCCCAGGGTGGCATGAACACTGAAGCTTTCTTT
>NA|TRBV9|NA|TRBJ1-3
CASSAGSFGNTIYF
TGTGCCAGCAGCGCGGGGTCTTTTGGAAACACCATATATTTT
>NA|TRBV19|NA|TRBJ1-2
CASSIRSGDGYTF
TGTGCCAGTAGTATCAGATCCGGAGATGGCTACACCTTC
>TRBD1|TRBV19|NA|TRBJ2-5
CASSAVTGTGEETQYF
TGTGCCAGTAGTGCCGTCACCGGGACAGGGGAAGAGACCCAGTACTTC
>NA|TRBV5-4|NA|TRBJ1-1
CASSLTVNTEAFF
TGTGCCAGCAGCCTGACAGTTAACACTGAAGCTTTCTTT
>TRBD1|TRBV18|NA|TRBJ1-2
CASSPSRQGDGYTF
TGTGCCAGCTCACCAAGCAGACAGGGGGATGGCTACACCTTC
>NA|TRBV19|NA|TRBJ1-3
CASTSGQLSSGNTIYF
TGTGCCAGTACCTCTGGACAGCTGAGCTCTGGAAACACCATATATTTT
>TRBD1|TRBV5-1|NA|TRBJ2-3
CASYGQGPDTQYF
TGCGCCAGCTACGGACAGGGGCCAGATACGCAGTATTTT
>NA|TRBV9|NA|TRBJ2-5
CASSPGGGETQYF
TGTGCCAGCAGCCCGGGTGGCGGGGAGACCCAGTACTTC
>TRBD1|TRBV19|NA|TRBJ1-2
CASSTTGQHYGYTF
TGTGCCAGTAGTACCACGGGACAGCACTATGGCTACACCTTC
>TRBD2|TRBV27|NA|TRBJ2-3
CASSLIGAGLTDTQYF
TGTGCCAGCAGTTTAATTGGAGCGGGACTCACAGATACGCAGTATTTT
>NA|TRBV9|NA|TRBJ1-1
CASSVGPPGGTEAFF
TGTGCCAGCAGCGTAGGGCCCCCGGGGGGCACTGAAGCTTTCTTT
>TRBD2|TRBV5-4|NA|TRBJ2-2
CASSPGLAGELFF
TGTGCCAGCAGCCCGGGACTAGCCGGGGAGCTGTTTTTT
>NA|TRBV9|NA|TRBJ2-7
CASSVLADSGEQYF
TGTGCCAGCAGCGTTTTAGCGGACTCAGGGGAGCAGTACTTC
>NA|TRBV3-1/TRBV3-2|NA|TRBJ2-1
CASSRAALVDEQFF
TGTGCCAGCAGCCGAGCGGCTTTAGTGGATGAGCAGTTCTTC
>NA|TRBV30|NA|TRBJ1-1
CAWKTTATEAFF
TGTGCCTGGAAAACGACAGCCACCGAAGCTTTCTTT
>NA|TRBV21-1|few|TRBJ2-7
CASSKGNHRDRGWPHVYEQYF
TGTGCCAGCAGCAAAGGGAATCACCGGGACAGGGGTTGGCCCCATGTCTACGAGCAGTACTTC
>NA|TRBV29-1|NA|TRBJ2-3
CSVVAGTDTQYF
TGCAGCGTTGTAGCGGGCACAGATACGCAGTATTTT
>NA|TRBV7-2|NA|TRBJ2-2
CASSSLWVARNTGELFF
TGTGCCAGCAGCTCCCTCTGGGTAGCGAGAAACACCGGGGAGCTGTTTTTT
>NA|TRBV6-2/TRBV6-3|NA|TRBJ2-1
CASSLGYEQFF
TGTGCCAGCAGTCTAGGATATGAGCAGTTCTTC
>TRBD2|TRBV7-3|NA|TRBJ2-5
CASSPLAGVETQYF
TGTGCCAGCAGCCCGCTAGCGGGAGTAGAGACCCAGTACTTC
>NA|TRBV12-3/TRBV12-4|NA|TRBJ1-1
CASSSSGSTEAFF
TGTGCCAGCAGTTCCTCCGGGAGCACTGAAGCTTTCTTT
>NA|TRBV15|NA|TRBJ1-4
CATSRDKSEKLFF
TGTGCCACCAGCAGAGATAAGAGTGAAAAACTGTTTTTT
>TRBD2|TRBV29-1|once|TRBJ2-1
CSVVDRRLATNEQFF
TGCAGCGTTGTGGATCGTCGACTAGCGACCAATGAGCAGTTCTTC
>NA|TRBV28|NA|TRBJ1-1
CASSFWSSPGVEAFF
TGTGCCAGCAGTTTTTGGAGCAGCCCGGGGGTTGAAGCTTTCTTT
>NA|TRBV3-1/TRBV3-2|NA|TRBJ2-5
CASSLRRGGETQYF
TGTGCCAGCAGCCTTAGGAGGGGAGGAGAGACCCAGTACTTC
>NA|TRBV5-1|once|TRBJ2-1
CASSLGDTLRNEQFF
TGCGCCAGCAGCTTGGGGGACACCCTTCGAAATGAGCAGTTCTTC
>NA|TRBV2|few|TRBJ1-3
CASSVNPQGNGNTIYF
TGTGCCAGCAGTGTTAACCCACAGGGAAATGGAAACACCATATATTTT
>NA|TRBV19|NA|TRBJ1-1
CASSGAGRQLDTEAFF
TGTGCCAGTAGTGGAGCAGGGCGGCAGTTGGACACTGAAGCTTTCTTT
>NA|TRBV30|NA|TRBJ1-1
CAWSGRGSGTEAFF
TGTGCCTGGAGTGGACGCGGCAGTGGGACTGAAGCTTTCTTT
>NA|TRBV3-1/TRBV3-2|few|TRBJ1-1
CASSQLTGNTEAFF
TGTGCCAGCAGCCAACTTACAGGGAACACTGAAGCTTTCTTT
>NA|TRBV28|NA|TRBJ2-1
CASSLIGSYNEQFF
TGTGCCAGCAGTTTAATTGGGAGTTACAATGAGCAGTTCTTC
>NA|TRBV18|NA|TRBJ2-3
CASSPNSYTDTQYF
TGTGCCAGCTCACCAAACTCTTACACAGATACGCAGTATTTT
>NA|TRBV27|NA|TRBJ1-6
CASSLVGVNSPLHF
TGTGCCAGCAGTTTGGTAGGGGTTAATTCACCCCTCCACTTT
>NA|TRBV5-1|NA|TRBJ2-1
CASSLWGERSYNEQFF
TGCGCCAGCAGCTTGTGGGGGGAGCGGTCCTACAATGAGCAGTTCTTC